The 26 T cell receptor beta chains reported below all come from one sample, sequenced in a study of blood T cells in healthy people across ages. Sample-barcoded 5' priming and a J-beta primer mix drove a second PCR of roughly 6 to 12 cycles. MiXCR, run by TCRdb on the 5' RACE reads, gives a single entry per CDR3 protein. The data hold approximately 780,000 distinct CDR3 sequences, with 25% to 30% observed a single time. The data also belong to a second study, concerning T cells of mothers and their children.

The sequenced sample consisted of blood. These TCRs come from a boy aged 5-17 years in good health.

There are many counts of this clonotype. V is TRBV29-1 and J is TRBJ2-6; D is uncertain. CDR3 length equals 14 residues. Germline lookup yields CDR1 SQVTM and CDR2 ANQGSEA. The ends were cut back, 3 bases at V and 0 bases at J, with 6 bases in the middle. The CDR3 DNA reads TGCAGCGTTGAGGACGGCTCTGGGGCCAACGTCCTGACTTTC. Residues: CSVEDGSGANVLTF.

The chain employs TRBV12-3 or TRBV12-4 and TRBJ1-1; D gene ambiguous. V lost 6 bases and J lost 4, with 21 bases in between. The CDR3 totals 16 residues. The CDR3 nucleotides are TGTGCCAGCAGGCCACGCGGGCTTGGGTTGGGCACTGAAGCTTTCTTT. It specifies CASRPRGLGLGTEAFF.

This clonotype occurred a few times. The chain carries TRBV20-1 and TRBJ2-7, with D perhaps matching TRBD1 or TRBD2 (5 bases each). Germline CDR1 reads DFQATT; CDR2 reads SNEGSKA (reference sequence). Trimming cost V 5 bases and J 2 bases, with 13 bases left between them. The CDR3 covers 13 residues. Here the CDR3 DNA reads TGCAGTGCTGAACGGGACGGGGCCTACGAGCAGTACTTC. Its translation is CSAERDGAYEQYF.

The rearrangement links TRBV27 to TRBJ2-5; 12 bases match TRBD2. Germline CDR1 MNHEY, CDR2 SMNVEV (reference sequence). The CDR3 sequence is 15 residues long. The V gene end was trimmed by 5 bases and the J gene end by 5 bases; junction bases not matched to a gene: 6. The DNA of the CDR3 is TGTGCCAGCAGTCCTCTAGCGGGGGGGCACGAGACCCAGTACTTC. Translated, it gives CASSPLAGGHETQYF.

This chain uses TRBV5-1 with TRBJ2-5; the D is unclear. The germline CDR1 and CDR2 sequences are SGHRS and YFSETQ. This CDR3 region has 15 residues. Trimming cost V 0 bases and J 0 bases, with 9 bases left between them. This chain's CDR3 is CASSLGPTNQETQYF. For the CDR3, the DNA is TGCGCCAGCAGCTTGGGCCCGACAAACCAAGAGACCCAGTACTTC.

This clonotype appeared a few times. The V and J genes are TRBV12-3 or TRBV12-4 and TRBJ2-4, with D possibly matching TRBD2 (5 bases). V lost 5 bases to trimming and J lost 5 bases, with 10 bases between them. The CDR3 has 13 residues. The CDR3 protein is CASSTGVENIQYF. Here the CDR3 DNA reads TGTGCCAGCAGTACCGGGGTGGAAAACATTCAGTACTTC.

This clonotype was recorded a few times. The V gene is TRBV28, the J gene TRBJ2-6; the D gene is possibly TRBD2 (6 bases). In germline, CDR1 is MDHEN, CDR2 SYDVKM. V was cut by 6 bases and J by 1 base, with 13 bases left in between. The CDR3 sequence is 16 residues long. This chain's CDR3 is CASRSGLTSGANVLTF. The CDR3 DNA is TGTGCCAGCAGATCGGGACTCACATCTGGGGCCAACGTCCTGACTTTC. Filled out from reference TRBV28 and TRBJ2-6, the complete variable domain reads DVKVTQSSRYLVKRTGEKVFLECVQDMDHENMFWYRQDPGLGLRLIYFSYDVKMKEKGDIPEGYSVSREKKERFSLILESASTNQTSMYLCASRSGLTSGANVLTFGAGSRLTVL.

The genes are TRBV29-1 and TRBJ1-5; D remains ambiguous. CDR1 SQVTM and CDR2 ANQGSEA come from the germline V gene. The CDR3 runs to 12 residues. CDR3 protein: CKKWAPLGPQHF. CDR3 DNA: TGCAAAAAATGGGCACCCCTTGGGCCCCAGCATTTT.

V usage is TRBV12-3 or TRBV12-4 and J usage is TRBJ1-6; D gene uncertain. Trimming pared 5 bases from V and 0 bases from J, leaving 11 bases between. The CDR3 is 16 residues long. CDR3 loop: CASSLDLYSYNSPLHF. DNA for the CDR3: TGTGCCAGCAGTCTGGACTTATACTCCTATAATTCACCCCTCCACTTT.

This clonotype appeared a few times. The chain recombines TRBV4-1 with TRBJ2-4, with 8 bases fitting TRBD2. This CDR3 spans 17 amino acids. Trimming took 1 base from V and 0 from J; bases not matched to a gene: 5. CDR1 is MGHRA and CDR2 is YSYEKL in the germline V gene. The CDR3 loop is CASSQVVAGLAKNIQYF. The DNA of the CDR3 is TGCGCCAGCAGCCAAGTAGTAGCGGGGTTAGCCAAAAACATTCAGTACTTC.

This clonotype has ten or more counts. The chain combines TRBV28 with TRBJ2-4; possibly TRBD2 for D (5 bases). Germline-derived CDR1 and CDR2 are MDHEN and SYDVKM. The germline V and J ends were trimmed by 5 bases and 8 bases, with 16 bases remaining between them. CDR3 size: 14 residues. The CDR3 spells CASSPLRGADIQYF. The CDR3 nucleotides read TGTGCCAGCAGTCCCCTCCGGGGAGCGGACATTCAGTACTTC.

The table lists this clonotype with a few counts. This chain joins TRBV27 and TRBJ2-1; D gene uncertain. The tail of the sequence fits TRBJ2-7 better, so the J call may be wrong. The V gene's germline CDR1 is MNHEY and CDR2 SMNVEV (reference sequence). CDR3 size: 14 residues. The CDR3: CASSPLPELGEQYF. For the CDR3, the DNA is TGTGCCAGCAGTCCCCTCCCCGAACTTGGGGAGCAGTACTTC.

This clonotype has only a few counts. The CDR3 coding sequence is TGTGCCAGCAGCTCCTCCCCTCTTTTGAATGAGCAGTTCTTC. It specifies CASSSSPLLNEQFF. The chain is built from TRBV7-9 and TRBJ2-1; D not resolved. This CDR3 comprises 14 residues. V dropped 4 bases and J dropped 7 bases, with 14 bases sitting between them. Germline V gene sequence: CDR1 SEHNR, CDR2 FQNEAQ (reference sequence). The complete variable domain, with remaining parts taken from reference TRBV7-9 and TRBJ2-1, reads DTGVSQNPRHKITKRGQNVTFRCDPISEHNRLYWYRQTLGQGPEFLTYFQNEAQLEKSRLLSDRFSAERPKGSFSTLEIQRTEQGDSAMYLCASSSSPLLNEQFFGPGTRLTVL.

This clonotype occurred a few times. This chain joins TRBV6-5 and TRBJ2-6; the match to TRBD2 covers 9 bases. Looked up from germline, CDR1 is MNHEY and CDR2 is SVGAGI. This CDR3 region has 15 residues. V was clipped by 5 bases and J by 2 bases; unmatched bases: 1. CDR3 sequence (DNA): TGTGCCAGCAGTAGCGGGGGGACTGGGGCCAACGTCCTGACTTTC. Translation gives CASSSGGTGANVLTF.

This rearrangement joins TRBV20-1 to TRBJ2-5; TRBD2 might be the D (6 bases). Trimming removed 3 bases at V and 5 bases at J, with 16 bases between. Germline assignment: CDR1 DFQATT and CDR2 SNEGSKA (reference sequence). The CDR3 length is 14 residues. CDR3 sequence: CSARAIGGGETQYF. For the CDR3, the DNA is TGCAGTGCTAGGGCGATCGGGGGTGGGGAGACCCAGTACTTC.

This clonotype was picked up a small number of times. CDR3 nucleotides: TGTGCCAGCTGGACTAGCGGGGGGAGTGGTGAGCAGTTCTTC. Amino acids: CASWTSGGSGEQFF. This chain joins TRBV12-3 or TRBV12-4 and TRBJ2-1; 14 nucleotides align to TRBD2. V was clipped by 8 bases and J by 9 bases; unmatched bases: 6. CDR3 length: 14 residues.

This clonotype was seen only a few times. V gene TRBV5-1 combines with J gene TRBJ2-5, with 13 bases lining up with TRBD2. In germline, CDR1 is SGHRS, CDR2 YFSETQ. V trimming: 4 bases; J trimming: 8 bases; junction bases outside the gene matches: 8. The CDR3 length is 15 residues. DNA for the CDR3: TGCGCCAGCAGCCCATGGACTAGCGGGGGCGGAACCCAGTACTTC. Its protein product is CASSPWTSGGGTQYF.

This clonotype was seen a handful of times. This chain connects TRBV7-9 to TRBJ2-5; possibly TRBD2 for D (5 bases). The CDR3 runs to 14 residues. Germline loops: CDR1 SEHNR, CDR2 FQNEAQ (reference sequence). V lost 5 bases and J 0 bases, leaving 10 bases between the germline ends. CDR3 coding DNA: TGTGCCAGCAGCCGGACTGTTTACCAAGAGACCCAGTACTTC. Its protein is CASSRTVYQETQYF.

As DNA, the CDR3 is TGTGCCAGCAGCTTAGACGGGCAGCGCGGGGGAAGGGATACGCAGTATTTT. Translated, it gives CASSLDGQRGGRDTQYF. The chain combines TRBV7-9 with TRBJ2-3; TRBD2 agrees at 7 bases. The CDR3 covers 17 residues. Germline assignment: CDR1 SEHNR and CDR2 FQNEAQ (reference sequence). J lost 6 bases, V lost 1 base, and 13 bases had no gene match.

The V and J genes are TRBV7-6 and TRBJ2-1; the D gene is possibly TRBD2 (7 bases). The J call may be in error: the DNA end matches TRBJ2-5 better. The CDR3 is 13 amino acids. CDR1 is SGHVS and CDR2 is FNYEAQ in the germline V gene. CDR3 loop: CASTRGAWETQYF. Here the CDR3 DNA reads TGTGCCAGCACCCGGGGGGCCTGGGAGACCCAGTACTTC.

Only a few counts were recorded for this clonotype. This chain links TRBV24-1 with TRBJ1-5; D is unresolved. V lost 3 bases to trimming and J lost 2 bases, with 4 bases between them. The length of the CDR3 is 13 residues. Germline V gene data show CDR1 as KGHDR and CDR2 as SFDVKD. The CDR3 reads CATSDVGNQPQHF. The CDR3 DNA reads TGTGCCACCAGTGATGTTGGCAATCAGCCCCAGCATTTT.

J is TRBJ2-5 and V is TRBV5-1; TRBD1 or TRBD2 may be the D gene (7 bases each). Germline assignment: CDR1 SGHRS and CDR2 YFSETQ. With 4 bases removed from V and 1 base from J, the gap between germline ends came to 14 bases. This CDR3 is built from 15 residues. CDR3 loop: CASSIRGGFQETQYF. CDR3 DNA: TGCGCCAGCAGCATCAGGGGGGGCTTCCAAGAGACCCAGTACTTC.

In this sample, this clonotype turned up many times. The chain employs TRBV5-1 and TRBJ2-5; tentatively, D is TRBD2 (5 bases). CDR1 is SGHRS and CDR2 is YFSETQ in the germline V gene. The CDR3 runs 14 residues. V lost 4 bases, J lost 2 bases, and 12 bases lay in between. The CDR3 spells CASSPGRGQETQYF. The CDR3 bases are TGCGCCAGCAGCCCCGGACGGGGACAAGAGACCCAGTACTTC.

The chain recombines TRBV5-1 with TRBJ2-1, with 8 positions matching TRBD2. The CDR3 runs 15 residues. After removal of 7 bases from V and 4 bases from J, the junction contained 10 bases not matched to a gene. CDR1 is SGHRS and CDR2 is YFSETQ in the germline V gene. In nucleotides, the CDR3 is TGCGCCAGCCGTCCAGAGGCGGGGGGATACAATGAGCAGTTCTTC. It codes for CASRPEAGGYNEQFF.

The gene calls are TRBV6-6 and TRBJ1-5; tentatively, D is TRBD1 (6 bases). CDR3 length equals 15 residues. From germline, CDR1 is MNHNY and CDR2 SVGAGI (reference sequence). Trimming stripped 3 bases from V and 4 bases from J, with 13 bases between. The DNA for the CDR3 is TGTGCCAGCAGTTATCCTTCCCAGGGGAATCAGCCCCAGCATTTT. Translating it yields CASSYPSQGNQPQHF.

V is TRBV28 and J is TRBJ1-1, with D possibly TRBD1 on 5 matching bases. The CDR3 consists of 15 residues. Trimming pared 2 bases from V and 4 bases from J, leaving 14 bases between. Germline values: CDR1 MDHEN, CDR2 SYDVKM. CDR3 region: CASSLPGPRGTEAFF. The CDR3 DNA is TGTGCCAGCAGTTTACCCGGGCCGAGGGGCACTGAAGCTTTCTTT.